Sequencing of this T cell receptor (beta chain) was carried out in a study of regulatory and conventional T cells in RAG deficiency (dated by TCRdb to 2015 to 2018). As for the study more broadly: To compare the diversity and composition of the repertoires of Treg, conventional CD4+ and CD8+ T cells between RAG-deficient patients and healthy controls, the study applied high-throughput TCR beta sequencing. Study-level results and caveats: Rather than being bona fide Treg cells, the sorted CD25-high CD127-low cells in Omenn syndrome patients may represent peripherally activated cells. Some T-cell subset analyses were not performed for some subjects. Compared with controls, Omenn syndrome and CID/AS patients had about 97-fold fewer unique TCR beta sequences in Treg cells, whereas the reduction in the other subsets was around 9.4-fold. Markedly lower Shannon entropy and higher Simpson indices were observed in RAG-deficient patients than in control T-cell subpopulations. Shorter CDR3 lengths were found in all patient T-cell subsets, and >90% Treg-Tconv repertoire overlap at nucleotide and amino acid level was observed in Omenn syndrome patients.

Before genomic DNA was extracted, conventional CD4+ T cells were isolated from blood as CD25-low CD127-high cells. Several healthy control donors served as the comparison group for repertoire analyses. Concerning this clone itself: It has no known antigen specificity. The record has no base qualities; no much larger clone is one base away.

The CDR3 runs 14 residues from the cysteine to the phenylalanine. Only the CDR3 region is kept as DNA, spanning 42 bases read in frame from base 1. Reading the germline V gene gives CDR1 KGHSH and CDR2 LQKENI. V gives up 5 bases and J gives up 0 bases, and the segment between their germline ends measures 10 bases. Libraries came from the immunoSEQ multiplex PCR assay. Genomic DNA from the sorted T-cell subsets was used to amplify rearranged TCR beta chain products, which were then sequenced. Under the source paper's analysis protocol: Shannon entropy and Simpson indices were used to quantify the repertoire diversity of productive TCR beta rearrangements. Clonal expansion was assessed by the summed frequency of the 100 most abundant productive TCR beta clonotypes among total reads. The TRB repertoires were evaluated with a self-reactivity index based on amino acid usage at CDR3beta positions 6 and 7. Two-way ANOVA was applied to the repertoire analyses, whereas Student t or Mann-Whitney tests were applied to the flow cytometric analyses. The clones in this table, taken by TCRdb from immuneACCESS, are in-frame only. Not every clone is retained; where verified, under half of the shortfall comes from an unresolved V gene, and the cause of the rest is unknown. That table gives V, J and clone size, and the DNA gave D and trimming. This sample lists about 30,000 clones; about 76% were detected once. Around 3.4% of the sample comes from the top ten.

This sample also appeared in a second study, on regulatory T cells. As that second study puts it: The multiplex PCR used 52 forward TRBV primers and 13 reverse TRBJ primers, with assay-based and computational corrections for amplification bias. In patients, repertoires had restricted unique TRB V-J pairs and skewed V and J gene usage, with regulatory T cells showing the most marked changes. The study compared T-cell receptor beta repertoires of sorted regulatory, conventional CD4+ and CD8+ T cells in CD3G-deficient patients with those in healthy controls. Ficoll density separation was used to isolate peripheral blood mononuclear cells. Within the immunoSEQ assay, multiplex PCR amplified rearranged TRB loci from genomic DNA. An Illumina HiSeq platform was used to sequence the TRB amplicons. Raw sequences were error-filtered and aligned to reference gene sequences by custom algorithms and were subsequently analyzed with the immunoSEQ online tools. Frequencies of productive and nonproductive TRB rearrangements were assessed among unique sequences as well as among total sequences. Prism software was used to run t tests, Mann-Whitney tests or two-way ANOVA for comparisons between groups.

Sequencing used CD4+ effector T cells sorted from blood. The TCR originated in a human donor in good health. Rearrangement joined TRBV18 to TRBJ1-1, with the D gene not confidently named. At the DNA level, the sequence is TGTGCCAGCTCAAAAGACGGAGTGAACACTGAAGCTTTCTTT. This sequence encodes CASSKDGVNTEAFF.